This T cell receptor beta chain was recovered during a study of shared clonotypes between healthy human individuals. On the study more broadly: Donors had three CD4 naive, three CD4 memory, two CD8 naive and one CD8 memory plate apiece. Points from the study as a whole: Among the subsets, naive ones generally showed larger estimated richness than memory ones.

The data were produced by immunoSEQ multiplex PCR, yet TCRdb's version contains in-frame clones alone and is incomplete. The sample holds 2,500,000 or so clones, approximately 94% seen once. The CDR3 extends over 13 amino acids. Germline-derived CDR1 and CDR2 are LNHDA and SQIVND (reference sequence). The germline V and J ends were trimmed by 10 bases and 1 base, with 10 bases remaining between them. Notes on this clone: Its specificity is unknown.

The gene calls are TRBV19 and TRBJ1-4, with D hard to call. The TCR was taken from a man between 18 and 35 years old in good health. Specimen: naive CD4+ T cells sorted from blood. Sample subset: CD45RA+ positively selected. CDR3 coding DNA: TGTGCCATCAGAGACCGAACTAATGAAAAACTGTTTTTT. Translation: CAIRDRTNEKLFF.